The T cell receptor (beta chain) described here comes from a study of blood T cell repertoires in COVID-19. The wider study: Material from acute and convalescent COVID-19 was sourced from the United States, Italy and Spain. PBMCs, B-cell-depleted T cells, or T cells were the source of the cDNA or gDNA that made up the material.

Germline V gene data show CDR1 as SGHRS and CDR2 as YFSETQ. After removal of 4 bases from V and 4 bases from J, the junction contained 5 bases not matched to a gene. CDR3 size: 14 residues. The count of this clone is one. Original processing notes: Quantification of nucleated cells was approximated via reference gene primer amplification. Sequencing used immunoSEQ multiplex PCR; TCRdb keeps in-frame clones, though not all of them. The V and J calls and the clone size are those of that table, but D and trimming were determined from the DNA. This table has more than 200,000 clones, about 87% appearing once.

This TCR was recovered from a man in his sixties or seventies with acute or convalescent COVID-19. What was sequenced was peripheral blood. The chain has TRBV5-1 and TRBJ2-1; 7 nucleotides agree with TRBD1. CDR3 sequence: CASSPAGGYNEQFF. CDR3 DNA: TGCGCCAGCAGCCCGGCAGGGGGATACAATGAGCAGTTCTTC.